A single T cell receptor beta chain is shown here with its context. Its antigen is still unknown. No much larger clonotype is one base removed from it; base qualities were not supplied. In Seattle, one collaborating source enrolled patients while the infection was active and tracked those patients longitudinally over the course of disease. Collaborating institutions collected whole blood in K2EDTA tubes following their own protocols. Collaborator samples were shipped for TCRbeta analysis as frozen whole blood, isolated PBMCs, or DNA extracted from either sample type. This record comes from a study of blood T cell repertoires in COVID-19 (dated by TCRdb to about 2020). As for the study more broadly: The collaborator samples originated in the United States, Italy and Spain and spanned the acute and convalescent phases of COVID-19. Deeply sampled blood TCRbeta repertoires from subjects exposed to, actively infected with, or recovered from COVID-19 were included in the dataset. Sample metadata almost always included a de-identified subject ID, COVID-19 status, age in years and sex. A freely available public database, intended as a resource for researchers studying the immune response to SARS-CoV-2, is where the repertoires were released. The samples were drawn from the first 160 participants of the ongoing ImmuneRACE study and from more than 1,000 subjects provided by 6 global collaborators. Where HLA class I and class II types were available, the types were taken from metadata supplied by the sample provider, not from assay-based typing. The material from the prospective study consisted of cDNA or gDNA derived from T cells, B-cell-depleted T cells, or PBMCs. Study-wide findings and limitations: The quantity of clinical and demographic metadata differed by source and by participant and was supplied without curation.

As encoded in the germline V gene, CDR1 is KGHSH while CDR2 is LQKENI. The CDR3 goes from the cysteine to the phenylalanine over 16 residues. Only CDR3 DNA remains: 48 bases, in frame from the first base. V was cut back by 6 bases and J by 5 bases, leaving a gap of 17 bases between them. TCRbeta CDR3 regions were amplified from genomic DNA by means of the immunoSEQ Assay, a bias-controlled multiplex PCR. Per the original workflow: The number of nucleated cells in each sample was estimated from the amplification of reference gene primers within the assay. Sequence reads were collapsed and filtered to measure the absolute abundance of every unique TCRbeta CDR3 rearrangement. Productive Simpson clonality was computed per sample as the square root of Simpson's diversity index over productive rearrangements. TCRdb's version of the immuneACCESS table is confined to in-frame rearrangements and falls short of the full clone set. An unresolved V gene accounts for under half of the shortfall where checked; the remainder is of unknown origin. V, J and clone size were drawn from that table, and D and trimming were deduced from the DNA. The sample includes approximately 270,000 clones, with over 75% observed a single time. The top ten clones comprise about 0.9% of the sample.

Recombination joined TRBV18 with TRBJ1-6; tentative D gene TRBD1, with 5 bases matching. The origin of this receptor is a human donor with COVID-19, enrolled during active disease. The donor label of this sample is uncertain. Source material: peripheral blood. The nucleotides read TGTGCCAGCTCTCCCTCCGGGGGACGGAATAATTCACCCCTCCACTTT. Translated, it gives CASSPSGGRNNSPLHF.